This T cell receptor beta chain was retrieved from a study of blood T cell repertoires in COVID-19. In the study overall: The United States, Italy and Spain were the sources of the acute and convalescent COVID-19 samples. T cells, B-cell-depleted T cells, or PBMCs provided the cDNA or gDNA that served as material.

Assay: immunoSEQ multiplex PCR; the TCRdb copy retains only in-frame clones and omits some. The sample shows under 300,000 clones, approximately 88% of them seen only once. The CDR3 spans 15 residues. CDR1 and CDR2 (germline): SGHDN, FVKESK. Trimming removed 1 base from V and 8 bases from J, with 14 bases in between. Participants were aged about 18 to 90 years from around 24 US areas. Before they entered the study, exposed participants had met a COVID-19 case within 2 weeks. The chain uses TRBV14 and TRBJ2-2; weak D call: TRBD1 (5 bases). The source material was PBMCs or T cells enriched from blood (not recorded which). This clonotype originated in a woman in her thirties or forties who had been exposed to COVID-19. The chain's CDR3 is CASSQVPPRTGELFF. Written as DNA, the CDR3 is TGTGCCAGCAGCCAAGTCCCCCCCAGGACAGGGGAGCTGTTTTTT. Combining the CDR3 with reference TRBV14 and TRBJ2-2 gives the whole variable domain EAGVTQFPSHSVIEKGQTVTLRCDPISGHDNLYWYRRVMGKEIKFLLHFVKESKQDESGMPNNRFLAERTGGTYSTLKVQPAELEDSGVYFCASSQVPPRTGELFFGEGSRLTVL.